Shown below are 20 T cell receptor beta chains from a single sample sequenced in a study of T cells in tumors after PD-1 blockade. Clones were sequenced by immunoSEQ multiplex PCR, and TCRdb holds only the in-frame ones, with some missing. Of around 50,000 clones in the sample, about four fifths were seen once. Source: PBMCs, taken before anti-PD-1 treatment. The source is a human donor with basal cell carcinoma.

This clone came up many times. The gene calls are TRBV27 and TRBJ2-6; TRBD1 aligns across 7 bases. In germline, CDR1 is MNHEY, CDR2 SMNVEV (reference sequence). Germline trimming cut 4 bases from V and 0 bases from J; bases unmatched to any gene: 15. The CDR3 is 20 amino acids. The CDR3 DNA follows: TGTGCCAGCAGTTCTGGTCCGGGACAGACAACAGTCTCTGGGGCCAACGTCCTGACTTTC. Encoded protein: CASSSGPGQTTVSGANVLTF.

V and J are TRBV28 and TRBJ2-7; D is perhaps TRBD1 (6 bases). The CDR3 has 15 residues. Trimming took 5 bases from V and 2 from J, leaving 16 bases between them. Germline values: CDR1 MDHEN, CDR2 SYDVKM. The CDR3 loop is CASSTTGSSAYEQYF. In nucleotides, the CDR3 is TGTGCCAGCAGTACCACAGGGTCCTCTGCCTACGAGCAGTACTTC.

This sequence joins TRBV10-3 and TRBJ2-7; a possible D gene is TRBD2 (6 bases). V was pared by 6 bases and J by 1 base, with 19 bases between. This CDR3 is built from 16 residues. The germline V gene encodes CDR1 ENHRY and CDR2 SYGVKD. CDR3 sequence (DNA): TGTGCCATCAGCAAGGTTTTGGGGAGCGGGTCCTACGAGCAGTACTTC. Amino acids: CAISKVLGSGSYEQYF.

This clone was found a few times. The CDR3 nucleotides read TGTGCCAGCAGCCAGGGACAATCTAATTCACCCCTCCACTTT. Protein: CASSQGQSNSPLHF. This rearrangement joins TRBV2 to TRBJ1-6; D is perhaps TRBD1 (6 bases). This CDR3 contains 14 residues. Germline V gene lookup returns CDR1 SNHLY and CDR2 FYNNEI. V dropped 6 bases and J dropped 6 bases, with 12 bases sitting between them.

CDR3 protein: CASSAAIETQYF. The CDR3 nucleotides are TGTGCCAGCAGTGCAGCTATAGAGACCCAGTACTTC. The rearrangement joins TRBV28 to TRBJ2-5; no definite D call. Germline loops: CDR1 MDHEN, CDR2 SYDVKM. Trimming removed 5 bases at V and 4 bases at J, with 8 bases between. The CDR3 has 12 amino acids.

The chain employs TRBV28 and TRBJ1-2; 8 positions match TRBD1. V shed 10 bases and J 6 bases; nucleotides not matched to a gene: 7. The CDR3 is made up of 12 amino acids. The germline gives CDR1 MDHEN, CDR2 SYDVKM. The CDR3 sequence is CATFDRGNGYTF. CDR3 sequence (DNA): TGTGCCACCTTTGACAGGGGAAATGGCTACACCTTC.

The chain has TRBV28 and TRBJ2-2; D unresolved. The CDR3 has 13 amino acids. Germline CDR1 MDHEN, CDR2 SYDVKM. The V end lost 2 bases, the J end lost 6 bases, and 7 bases lay between the germline ends. The CDR3 region has the DNA TGTGCCAGCAGTTTAAGTTCGTCCGGGGAGCTGTTTTTT. Its translation is CASSLSSSGELFF.

The chain joins TRBV18 to TRBJ1-1; 12 bases align to TRBD1. Germline V gene data show CDR1 as KGHSH and CDR2 as LQKENI. The V and J ends lost 3 bases and 6 bases, in that order; junction bases with no gene match: 5. The CDR3 consists of 15 residues. As DNA, the CDR3 is TGTGCCAGCTCACCTGGGACAGGGGGCGTCGCTGAAGCTTTCTTT. Its translation is CASSPGTGGVAEAFF.

The chain recombines TRBV27 with TRBJ1-5; 7 bases fit TRBD1. Germline V gives CDR1 MNHEY, CDR2 SMNVEV (reference sequence). V trimming: 7 bases; J trimming: 6 bases; junction bases outside the gene matches: 12. The length of the CDR3 is 15 residues. CDR3 in amino acids: CASNSTGSDCQPQHF. The CDR3 region has the DNA TGTGCCAGCAATTCGACAGGGTCGGATTGTCAGCCCCAGCATTTT.

V is TRBV14 and J is TRBJ1-1; D not resolved. CDR1 and CDR2 from the germline V gene are SGHDN and FVKESK. The ends were cut back, 1 base at V and 10 bases at J, with 10 bases in the middle. The CDR3 covers 12 residues. The DNA of the CDR3 is TGTGCCAGCAGCCAAGCCGCCGAGGGAGCTTTCTTT. It translates to CASSQAAEGAFF.

This clone was observed a handful of times. The chain is built from TRBV10-3 and TRBJ2-1, with D perhaps matching TRBD2 (6 bases). The CDR3 length is 15 residues. CDR1 ENHRY and CDR2 SYGVKD come from the germline V gene. Trimming stripped 2 bases from V and 3 bases from J, with 11 bases between. For the CDR3, the DNA is TGTGCCATCAGTGAGGAGGAGGGCTTCTACAATGAGCAGTTCTTC. Translating gives CAISEEEGFYNEQFF.

The chain recombines TRBV7-3 with TRBJ2-1; TRBD2 aligns across 11 bases. The CDR3 consists of 16 residues. The V segment lost 5 bases and the J segment 8 bases; nucleotides outside the gene matches: 11. Germline-derived CDR1 and CDR2 are SGHTA and FQGTGA. CDR3: CASSQKVAGGGDEQFF. The CDR3 DNA reads as TGTGCCAGCAGCCAAAAAGTAGCGGGAGGGGGAGATGAGCAGTTCTTC.

This CDR3 reads CASRTGQGARETQYF. DNA for the CDR3: TGTGCCAGCAGAACGGGACAGGGGGCGCGAGAGACCCAGTACTTC. The J gene is TRBJ2-5, the V gene TRBV6-6, with 12 bases aligning to TRBD1. With 6 bases clipped from V and 4 bases from J, the junction kept 6 bases outside the gene matches. This CDR3 is built from 15 residues. The V gene's germline CDR1 is MNHNY and CDR2 SVGAGI (reference sequence).

This clone was seen a handful of times. V and J are TRBV19 and TRBJ1-5; D is possibly TRBD1 (6 bases). Trimming took off 6 bases at V and 2 bases at J, with 14 bases between the two ends. In germline, CDR1 is LNHDA, CDR2 SQIVND (reference sequence). This CDR3 has 15 amino acids. CDR3 residues: CASRRRTEGNQPQHF. CDR3 DNA: TGTGCCAGTAGGCGCAGGACAGAGGGCAATCAGCCCCAGCATTTT.

The rearrangement joins TRBV5-6 to TRBJ2-1; TRBD1 might be the D (6 bases). The germline V gene encodes CDR1 SGHDT and CDR2 YYEEEE. The CDR3 length is 15 residues. V gave up 5 bases and J gave up 8 bases, with 20 bases separating them. In nucleotides, the CDR3 is TGTGCCAGCAGTGCTACAGGGAACCGAGTCGATGAGCAGTTCTTC. Encoded protein: CASSATGNRVDEQFF.

This chain joins TRBV12-3 or TRBV12-4 and TRBJ2-7; D unclear. V lost 5 bases and J lost 7, with 12 bases in between. This CDR3 spans 12 amino acids. The CDR3 sequence is CASSDTALEQYF. For the CDR3, the DNA is TGTGCCAGCAGTGATACAGCGTTGGAGCAGTACTTC.

The chain has TRBV24-1 and TRBJ1-1, with D possibly TRBD1 on 5 matching bases. The CDR3 consists of 17 residues. In germline, CDR1 is KGHDR, CDR2 SFDVKD. The germline V and J ends were trimmed by 2 bases and 3 bases, with 18 bases remaining between them. The DNA of the CDR3 is TGTGCCACCAGTGATTCCGGGAGGGGCAGAGGGGACACTGAAGCTTTCTTT. Translating it yields CATSDSGRGRGDTEAFF.

The chain uses TRBV19 and TRBJ2-4, with D perhaps matching TRBD1 (5 bases). This CDR3 is 15 amino acids long. The V gene's germline CDR1 is LNHDA and CDR2 SQIVND (reference sequence). V lost 8 bases and J 5 bases, leaving 19 bases between the germline ends. CDR3 in amino acids: CASAPNWGVENIQYF. DNA for the CDR3: TGTGCCAGTGCCCCAAATTGGGGCGTGGAAAACATTCAGTACTTC.

The chain uses TRBV6-1 and TRBJ1-1; 8 bases agree with TRBD1. CDR3 length equals 14 residues. CDR1 and CDR2 (germline): MNHNS, SASEGT. V gave up 2 bases and J gave up 5 bases; unmatched junction bases: 4. The CDR3 DNA reads TGTGCCAGCAGTGAACAGGGGGCGCGAACTGAAGCTTTCTTT. This encodes CASSEQGARTEAFF.

CDR3 sequence: CASSLGQKAFF. As DNA, the CDR3 is TGTGCCAGCAGCTTGGGACAGAAAGCTTTCTTT. The chain carries TRBV7-9 and TRBJ1-1; 7 bases match TRBD1. Germline-derived CDR1 and CDR2 are SEHNR and FQNEAQ (reference sequence). Trimming at V came to 3 bases and at J to 9 bases, leaving 1 base not matched to a gene. The CDR3 contains 11 residues.